These T cell receptor beta chains were read from a single sample in a study of blood T cell repertoires in COVID-19. Produced via immunoSEQ multiplex PCR; TCRdb's table is partial and in-frame only. The sample consists of a few hundred thousand clones, approximately 90% of them appearing once. Sequencing was done on a sample of peripheral blood. The receptors shown here come from a woman in her sixties or seventies with COVID-19, enrolled during active disease. Both conserved end residues are part of each CDR3. A D gene is named only where the DNA matches it firmly. Clone size is not always given. Where it is, it says once, few, many or a class for expanded clones.

CASSPGALAGGTDTQYF	TGTGCCAGCAGCCCAGGAGCCCTAGCGGGGGGCACAGATACGCAGTATTTT	TRBD2	once	TRBJ2-3	TRBV9
CASSLGQGSLSGELFF	TGTGCCAGCAGCTTGGGACAGGGAAGTTTGTCCGGGGAGCTGTTTTTT	TRBD1	NA	TRBJ2-2	TRBV5-4
CASTPRRAENNEQFF	TGTGCCAGTACGCCCCGGAGGGCGGAGAACAATGAGCAGTTCTTC	NA	NA	TRBJ2-1	TRBV19
CASSLAATNEKLFF	TGCGCCAGCAGCTTGGCAGCAACTAATGAAAAACTGTTTTTT	NA	NA	TRBJ1-4	TRBV5-1
CASSSTENTGELFF	TGTGCCAGCAGTTCGACAGAGAACACCGGGGAGCTGTTTTTT	NA	NA	TRBJ2-2	TRBV6-6
CASSRTGSTDTQYF	TGTGCCAGCAGCCGGACAGGCAGCACAGATACGCAGTATTTT	TRBD1	NA	TRBJ2-3	TRBV7-9
CASSQVQGRYGYTF	TGTGCCAGCAGCCAAGTTCAAGGGAGGTATGGCTACACCTTC	NA	NA	TRBJ1-2	TRBV3-1/TRBV3-2
CASNGRGSQPQHF	TGTGCCAGTAATGGCAGGGGAAGTCAGCCCCAGCATTTT	NA	NA	TRBJ1-5	TRBV19
CAGGLAGRTDTQYF	TGTGCAGGTGGACTAGCGGGGCGCACAGATACGCAGTATTTT	TRBD2	once	TRBJ2-3	TRBV7-8
CASSHLQHSGNTIYF	TGCGCCAGCAGCCACCTACAGCACTCTGGAAACACCATATATTTT	NA	once	TRBJ1-3	TRBV4-1
CSASPPGQEETQYF	TGCAGTGCTAGTCCCCCGGGACAAGAAGAGACCCAGTACTTC	NA	NA	TRBJ2-5	TRBV20-1
CASSSRDRGYEQYF	TGTGCCAGCAGTTCTCGGGACAGGGGCTACGAGCAGTACTTC	TRBD1	few	TRBJ2-7	TRBV27
CASSFRGGNSNQPQHF	TGTGCCAGCAGTTTTCGGGGTGGAAATAGCAATCAGCCCCAGCATTTT	NA	NA	TRBJ1-5	TRBV28
CASSPLEGQGSGNTIYF	TGTGCCAGCTCACCGTTGGAAGGACAGGGCTCTGGAAACACCATATATTTT	TRBD1	NA	TRBJ1-3	TRBV18
CAISEQQGYGYTF	TGTGCCATCAGTGAACAACAGGGTTATGGCTACACCTTC	NA	NA	TRBJ1-2	TRBV10-3
CASSSSGGTRGEQYF	TGTGCCAGCAGTTCGTCTGGGGGGACTAGAGGAGAGCAGTACTTC	TRBD2	NA	TRBJ2-7	TRBV6-6
CASSQVTLVTGGPTDTQYF	TGTGCCAGCAGCCAAGTCACACTTGTGACAGGGGGACCCACAGATACGCAGTATTTT	TRBD1	NA	TRBJ2-3	TRBV4-2
CASRASVAGGKNEQFF	TGTGCCAGCAGGGCCAGCGTTGCGGGGGGGAAAAATGAGCAGTTCTTC	TRBD2	once	TRBJ2-1	TRBV2
CASSPDRIVYGYTF	TGTGCCAGCTCACCGGACAGGATTGTCTATGGCTACACCTTC	TRBD1	NA	TRBJ1-2	TRBV18
CASSLAPSSGNQPQHF	TGCGCCAGCAGCTTGGCCCCCTCTTCAGGAAATCAGCCCCAGCATTTT	NA	NA	TRBJ1-5	TRBV5-1
CALRSSSGNTIYF	TGCGCCCTGCGCTCGAGCTCTGGAAACACCATATATTTT	NA	NA	TRBJ1-3	TRBV10-1
CASSKTTTGGSNYEQYF	TGTGCCAGCAGCAAAACTACAACGGGGGGCTCAAACTACGAGCAGTACTTC	NA	NA	TRBJ2-7	TRBV21-1
CASHPGRQRGLDTQYF	TGCGCCAGTCACCCCGGCCGACAGAGGGGGTTAGATACGCAGTATTTT	NA	NA	TRBJ2-3	TRBV5-1
CASSTPGYEQYF	TGTGCCAGCAGTACCCCGGGGTACGAGCAGTACTTC	NA	NA	TRBJ2-7	TRBV6-5
CASSYGGEETQYF	TGTGCCAGCAGTTACGGCGGCGAAGAGACCCAGTACTTC	NA	NA	TRBJ2-5	TRBV6-5
CASSGTSANTGELFF	TGTGCCAGCAGCGGCACTAGCGCGAACACCGGGGAGCTGTTTTTT	TRBD2	NA	TRBJ2-2	TRBV11-2
CASRFGTAYNSPLHF	TGTGCCAGCAGATTCGGGACAGCCTATAATTCACCCCTCCACTTT	TRBD1	few	TRBJ1-6	TRBV27
CSVDGGQGLSYEQYF	TGCAGCGTTGATGGTGGGCAGGGGCTATCCTACGAGCAGTACTTC	NA	NA	TRBJ2-7	TRBV29-1
CASSLRGYQPQHF	TGTGCCAGCAGTTTACGGGGGTATCAGCCCCAGCATTTT	NA	NA	TRBJ1-5	TRBV28
CASSVSPLSGNTIYF	TGTGCCAGCAGCGTTAGTCCCCTCTCTGGAAACACCATATATTTT	NA	NA	TRBJ1-3	TRBV9
CASSLGETYEQYF	TGTGCCAGCAGTTTAGGCGAGACCTACGAGCAGTACTTC	NA	NA	TRBJ2-7	TRBV12-3/TRBV12-4
CASSLRGQGATEAFF	TGTGCCAGCAGTTTAAGAGGACAGGGGGCCACTGAAGCTTTCTTT	TRBD1	NA	TRBJ1-1	TRBV6-5
CASSQEGRTGGEQFF	TGCGCCAGCAGCCAAGAGGGGAGGACAGGGGGTGAGCAGTTCTTC	TRBD1	NA	TRBJ2-1	TRBV4-1
CASSLGSSAYSYNEQFF	TGTGCCAGCAGCTTAGGTTCTAGCGCTTACTCCTACAATGAGCAGTTCTTC	NA	NA	TRBJ2-1	TRBV7-2
CASSQVGSRGTQYF	TGTGCCAGCAGCCAAGTCGGTAGCCGTGGTACGCAGTATTTT	NA	NA	TRBJ2-3	TRBV3-1/TRBV3-2
CATSRGTFNEQFF	TGTGCCACCAGCAGAGGGACTTTCAATGAGCAGTTCTTC	NA	NA	TRBJ2-1	TRBV15
CASSYSTGTADYGYTF	TGTGCCAGCAGTTACTCTACCGGGACAGCCGACTATGGCTACACCTTC	TRBD1	NA	TRBJ1-2	TRBV6-5
CASSWTSGGDYEQYF	TGTGCCAGCAGCTGGACTAGCGGGGGGGATTACGAGCAGTACTTC	TRBD2	NA	TRBJ2-7	TRBV11-1
CSGTVGDTQYF	TGCAGCGGGACAGTTGGAGATACGCAGTATTTT	NA	NA	TRBJ2-3	TRBV29-1
CASSVVSSGPSNQYF	TGTGCCAGCAGCGTAGTAAGTAGCGGGCCGAGTAATCAGTACTTC	TRBD2	once	TRBJ2-7	TRBV9
CATSGVASDTQYF	TGTGCCACCAGTGGGGTAGCATCAGATACGCAGTATTTT	NA	NA	TRBJ2-3	TRBV24-1
CASSPSKRGGLRYYSEQYF	TGTGCCAGCAGCCCAAGTAAGCGGGGGGGCCTCCGATACTATAGCGAGCAGTACTTC	TRBD2	NA	TRBJ2-7	TRBV7-8
CATSDGGTDHTQYF	TGTGCCACCAGTGATGGGGGGACAGATCATACGCAGTATTTT	NA	NA	TRBJ2-3	TRBV24-1
CASSEQGSTEAFF	TGCGCCAGCAGTGAACAGGGGAGCACTGAAGCTTTCTTT	TRBD1	NA	TRBJ1-1	TRBV10-2
CATSRVRAGGPAASEQYF	TGTGCCACCAGCAGAGTTAGAGCGGGGGGGCCCGCGGCCTCCGAGCAGTACTTC	TRBD2	NA	TRBJ2-7	TRBV15
CASSQDARSGGLEQYF	TGCGCCAGCAGCCAAGACGCGCGTTCGGGGGGGCTTGAGCAGTACTTC	TRBD2	NA	TRBJ2-7	TRBV4-1